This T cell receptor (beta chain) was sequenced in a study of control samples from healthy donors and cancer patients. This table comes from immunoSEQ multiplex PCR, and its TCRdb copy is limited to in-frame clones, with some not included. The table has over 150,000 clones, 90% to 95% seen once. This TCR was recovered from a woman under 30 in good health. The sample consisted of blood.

Written as DNA, the CDR3 is TGTGCCAGCAGTTACGCACTGGGGCAGCCCCAGCATTTT. Residues: CASSYALGQPQHF. The chain employs TRBV6-2 or TRBV6-3 and TRBJ1-5; no reliable D call. Germline V CDR1 and CDR2: MNHEY, SVGEGT. The CDR3 has 13 residues. V lost 2 bases to trimming and J lost 7 bases, with 9 bases between them.